This TCR beta chain was sequenced in a study of blood T cells in healthy people across ages. Together with a sample-barcoded 5' primer, a J-beta primer mix was included in a second PCR lasting roughly 7 to 11 cycles. One entry per CDR3 protein, called by TCRdb with MiXCR from the 5' RACE reads. The sample has roughly 1,100,000 distinct CDR3 sequences, around 27% seen once; the top ten hold 0.65% to 0.95%. This CDR3 is 12 amino acids long. V lost 2 bases and J lost 10, with 6 bases in between. Looked up from germline, CDR1 is SGHAT and CDR2 is FQNNGV. The data were also submitted as part of a second study, on T cells of mothers and their children.

What was sequenced was blood. The V call is TRBV11-2, the J call TRBJ1-6; D not certain. This receptor was taken from a girl aged 2 to 9 in good health. The CDR3 DNA is TGTGCCAGCAGCTTAAGGGCCTCACCCCTCCACTTT. This codes for CASSLRASPLHF.